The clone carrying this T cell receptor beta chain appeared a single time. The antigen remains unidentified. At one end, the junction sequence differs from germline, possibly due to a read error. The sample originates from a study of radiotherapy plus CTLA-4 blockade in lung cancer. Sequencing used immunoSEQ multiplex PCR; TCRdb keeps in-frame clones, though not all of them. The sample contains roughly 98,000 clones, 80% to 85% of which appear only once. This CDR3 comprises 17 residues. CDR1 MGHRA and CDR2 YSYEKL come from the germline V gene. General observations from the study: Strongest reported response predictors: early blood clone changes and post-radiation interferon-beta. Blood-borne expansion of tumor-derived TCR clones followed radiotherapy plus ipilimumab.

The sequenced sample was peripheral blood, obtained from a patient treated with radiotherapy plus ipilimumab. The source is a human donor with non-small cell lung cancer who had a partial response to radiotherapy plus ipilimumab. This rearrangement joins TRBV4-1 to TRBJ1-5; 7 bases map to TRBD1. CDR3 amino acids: CDSQDPQQGIPNQPQHF. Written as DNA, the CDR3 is TGCGACAGCCAAGATCCCCAACAGGGGATACCCAATCAGCCCCAGCATTTT.